This T cell receptor (beta chain) was identified in a study of cytomegalovirus exposure and HLA in healthy donors. Study-wide points: Most TCR sequences proved rare, with some public TCRs found in many donors. As was reported, the classifier diagnosed cytomegalovirus status with high specificity and sensitivity.

The protocol was immunoSEQ multiplex PCR, while the TCRdb copy is restricted to in-frame clones and leaves out a portion. The sample has approximately 150,000 clones, approximately 90% seen once. With respect to this clone: Its antigen is unknown.

CDR3 length: 15 residues. V gave up 0 bases and J gave up 6 bases; unmatched junction bases: 3. Germline CDR1 is SGHRS and CDR2 is YFSETQ. The gene calls are TRBV5-1 and TRBJ2-3, with 11 bases that match TRBD2. This TCR derives from a woman aged 25 to 39 in good health and CMV-seronegative. Sequencing was done on a sample of PBMCs. Here the CDR3 reads CASSLGSGGADTQYF. As DNA, the CDR3 is TGCGCCAGCAGCTTGGGTAGCGGGGGGGCCGATACGCAGTATTTT.